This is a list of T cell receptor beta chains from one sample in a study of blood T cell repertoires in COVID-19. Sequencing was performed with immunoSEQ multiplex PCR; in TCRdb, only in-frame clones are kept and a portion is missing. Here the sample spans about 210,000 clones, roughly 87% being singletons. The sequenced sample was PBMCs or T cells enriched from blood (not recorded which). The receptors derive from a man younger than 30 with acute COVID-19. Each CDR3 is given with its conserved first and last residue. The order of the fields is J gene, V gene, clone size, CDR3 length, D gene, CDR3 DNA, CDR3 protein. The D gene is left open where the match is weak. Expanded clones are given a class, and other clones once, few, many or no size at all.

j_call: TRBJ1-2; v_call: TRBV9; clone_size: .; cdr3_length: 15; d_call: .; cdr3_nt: TGTGCCAGCAGCGTAGGTCACACAGGAAACTATGGCTACACCTTC; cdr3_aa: CASSVGHTGNYGYTF
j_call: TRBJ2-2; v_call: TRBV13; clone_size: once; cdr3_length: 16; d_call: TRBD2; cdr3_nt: TGTGCCAGCAGCTTAGGCCTAGCGGGAGCCCCCGGGGAGCTGTTTTTT; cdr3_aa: CASSLGLAGAPGELFF
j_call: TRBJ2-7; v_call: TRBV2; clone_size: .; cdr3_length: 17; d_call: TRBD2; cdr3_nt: TGTGCCAGCAGTGAAGAGGGAGCGGGGTCCTACTCCTACGAGCAGTACTTC; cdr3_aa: CASSEEGAGSYSYEQYF
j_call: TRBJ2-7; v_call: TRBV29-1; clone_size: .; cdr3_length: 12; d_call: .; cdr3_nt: TGCAGCGTTGCCATAACAGGCTACGAGCAGTACTTC; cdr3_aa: CSVAITGYEQYF
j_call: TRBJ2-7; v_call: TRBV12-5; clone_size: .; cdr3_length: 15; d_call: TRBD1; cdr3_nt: TGTGCTAGTGGTCCCGCAGGGGGCTCCTTCTACGAGCAGTACTTC; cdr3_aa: CASGPAGGSFYEQYF
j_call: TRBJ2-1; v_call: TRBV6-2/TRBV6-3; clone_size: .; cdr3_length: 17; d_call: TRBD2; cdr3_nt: TGTGCCAGCAGCAAAACGACGGGAGGGCGGGGGGTACATGAGCAGTTCTTC; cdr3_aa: CASSKTTGGRGVHEQFF
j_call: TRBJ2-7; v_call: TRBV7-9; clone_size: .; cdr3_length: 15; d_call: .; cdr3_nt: TGTGCCAGCAGCTTAGCGCAGGACTCAGACTACGAGCAGTACTTC; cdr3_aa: CASSLAQDSDYEQYF
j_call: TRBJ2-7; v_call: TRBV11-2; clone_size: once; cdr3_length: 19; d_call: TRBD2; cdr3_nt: TGTGCCAGCAGCCATGACTGGGGACTAGCGGGCGCTTCTCCCTACGAGCAGTACTTC; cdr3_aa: CASSHDWGLAGASPYEQYF
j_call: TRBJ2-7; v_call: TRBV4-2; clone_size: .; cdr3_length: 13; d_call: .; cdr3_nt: TGTGCCAGCAGCCACCCAGGAAAATACGAGCAGTACTTC; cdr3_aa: CASSHPGKYEQYF
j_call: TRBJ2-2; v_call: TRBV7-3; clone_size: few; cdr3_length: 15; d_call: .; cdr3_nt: TGTGCCAGCAGCGTACAGGGTTCGAACACCGGGGAGCTGTTTTTT; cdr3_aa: CASSVQGSNTGELFF
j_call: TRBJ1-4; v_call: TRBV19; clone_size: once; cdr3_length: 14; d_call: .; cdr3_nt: TGTGCCACCCTAAGAGGCGGGGGCAATGAAAAACTGTTTTTT; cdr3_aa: CATLRGGGNEKLFF
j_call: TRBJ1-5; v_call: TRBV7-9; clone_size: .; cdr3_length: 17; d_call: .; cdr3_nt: TGTGCCAGCAGCTTTGGGGGGTTGAGATATAGCAATCAGCCCCAGCATTTT; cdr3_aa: CASSFGGLRYSNQPQHF
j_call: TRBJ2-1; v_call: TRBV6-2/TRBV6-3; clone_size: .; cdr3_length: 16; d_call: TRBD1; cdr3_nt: TGTGCCAGCAGCAACGCGGGACAGGGGGCGATAAATGAGCAGTTCTTC; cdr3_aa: CASSNAGQGAINEQFF
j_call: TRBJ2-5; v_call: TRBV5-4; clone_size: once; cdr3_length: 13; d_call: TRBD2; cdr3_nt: TGTGCCAGCAGCTTGATGACTAGCCGGACCCAGTACTTC; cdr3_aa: CASSLMTSRTQYF
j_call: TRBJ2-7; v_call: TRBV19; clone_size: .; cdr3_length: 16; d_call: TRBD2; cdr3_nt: TGTGCCAGTAGTCCAGCCGGGACTAGCGCACCCTACGAGCAGTACTTC; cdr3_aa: CASSPAGTSAPYEQYF
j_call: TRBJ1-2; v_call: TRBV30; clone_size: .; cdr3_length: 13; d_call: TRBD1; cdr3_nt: TGTGCCTGGAGAGGGACAGCTTTCTATGGCTACACCTTC; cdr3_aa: CAWRGTAFYGYTF